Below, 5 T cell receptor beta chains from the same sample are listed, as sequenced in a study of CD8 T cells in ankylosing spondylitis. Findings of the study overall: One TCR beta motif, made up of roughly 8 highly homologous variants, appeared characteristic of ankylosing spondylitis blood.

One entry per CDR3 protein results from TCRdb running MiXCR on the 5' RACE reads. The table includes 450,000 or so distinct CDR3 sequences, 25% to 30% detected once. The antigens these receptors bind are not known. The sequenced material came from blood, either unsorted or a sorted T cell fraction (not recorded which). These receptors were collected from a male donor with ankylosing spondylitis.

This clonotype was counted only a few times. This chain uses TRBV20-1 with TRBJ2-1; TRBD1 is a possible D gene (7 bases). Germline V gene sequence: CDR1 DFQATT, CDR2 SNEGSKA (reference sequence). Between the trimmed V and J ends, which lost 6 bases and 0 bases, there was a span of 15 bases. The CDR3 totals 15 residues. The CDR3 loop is CSAAGQRSSYNEQFF. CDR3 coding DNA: TGCAGTGCCGCGGGACAGCGAAGCTCCTACAATGAGCAGTTCTTC.

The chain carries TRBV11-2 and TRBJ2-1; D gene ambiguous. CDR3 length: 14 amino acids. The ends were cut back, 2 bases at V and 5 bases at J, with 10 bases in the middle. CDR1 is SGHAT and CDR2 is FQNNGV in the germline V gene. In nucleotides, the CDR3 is TGTGCCAGCAGCTTATCTGGATTTCACAATGAGCAGTTCTTC. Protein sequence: CASSLSGFHNEQFF. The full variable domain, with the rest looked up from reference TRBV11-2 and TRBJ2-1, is EAGVAQSPRYKIIEKRQSVAFWCNPISGHATLYWYQQILGQGPKLLIQFQNNGVVDDSQLPKDRFSAERLKGVDSTLKIQPAKLEDSAVYLCASSLSGFHNEQFFGPGTRLTVL.

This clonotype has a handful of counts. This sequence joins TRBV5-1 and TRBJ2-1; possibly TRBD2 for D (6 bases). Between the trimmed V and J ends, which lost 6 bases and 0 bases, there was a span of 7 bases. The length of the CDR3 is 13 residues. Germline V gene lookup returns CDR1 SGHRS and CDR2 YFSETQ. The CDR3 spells CASKTSSYNEQFF. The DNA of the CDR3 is TGCGCCAGCAAGACTAGCTCCTACAATGAGCAGTTCTTC.

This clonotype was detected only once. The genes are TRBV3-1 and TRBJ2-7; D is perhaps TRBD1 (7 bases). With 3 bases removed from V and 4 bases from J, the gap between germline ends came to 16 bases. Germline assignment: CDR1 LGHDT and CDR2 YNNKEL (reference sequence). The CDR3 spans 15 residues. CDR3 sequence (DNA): TGTGCCAGCAGCCACAGACAGGGAGGTATTTACGAGCAGTACGTC. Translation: CASSHRQGGIYEQYV.

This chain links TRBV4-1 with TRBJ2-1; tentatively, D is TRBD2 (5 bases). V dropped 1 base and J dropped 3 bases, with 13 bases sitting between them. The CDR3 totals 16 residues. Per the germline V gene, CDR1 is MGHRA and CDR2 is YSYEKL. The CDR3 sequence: CASSQALLGRYNEQFF. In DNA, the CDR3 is TGCGCCAGCAGCCAAGCATTACTAGGCCGCTACAATGAGCAGTTCTTC.